Following are 10 T cell receptor beta chains from one sample sequenced in a study of molecular identifiers for immune sequencing clone quantification. MiXCR was run by TCRdb on the PCR reads, yielding one entry per CDR3 protein. The data hold some 680,000 distinct CDR3 sequences, with less than 30% observed a single time. Sample: naive CD8+ T cells from blood, with Jurkat cell RNA spiked in. Noted subset: FACS-sorted CD8+CD4-CCR7+CD45RA+ naive T cells. These receptors came from a human donor in good health. Some libraries in this study had Jurkat cell RNA spiked in.

This clonotype was detected many times. The chain has TRBV6-1 and TRBJ1-6; 7 nucleotides match TRBD1. CDR3 length equals 14 residues. The germline V gene encodes CDR1 MNHNS and CDR2 SASEGT. V lost 1 base, J lost 10 bases, and 4 bases stayed unmatched. In DNA, the CDR3 is TGTGCCAGCAGTGAAGTTGGGACAGTCTCACCCCTCCACTTT. Translating it yields CASSEVGTVSPLHF.

The chain has TRBV27 and TRBJ2-2, with D uncertain. CDR3 length: 15 amino acids. From germline, CDR1 is MNHEY and CDR2 SMNVEV (reference sequence). The V and J ends lost 3 bases and 1 base respectively, with 9 bases between them. The CDR3 protein is CASSLGRQNTGELFF. CDR3 DNA sequence: TGTGCCAGCAGTTTGGGCAGGCAGAACACCGGGGAGCTGTTTTTT.

There are many counts of this clonotype. The CDR3 DNA is TGCAGTGCTAGAGATATGAGGGACTACGAGCAGTACTTC. The encoded protein is CSARDMRDYEQYF. The chain is built from TRBV20-1 and TRBJ2-7; maybe TRBD2 (5 bases). The germline V and J ends were trimmed by 0 bases and 3 bases, with 9 bases remaining between them. The CDR3 sequence is 13 residues long. Germline CDR1 reads DFQATT; CDR2 reads SNEGSKA (reference sequence).

With regard to this clonotype: This may be a read error: a much more frequent sequence differs by one nucleotide. The chain links TRBV12-3 or TRBV12-4 to TRBJ2-7, with no clear D. The CDR3 length is 14 residues. V lost 5 bases and J 1 base, leaving 12 bases between the germline ends. The CDR3 loop is CASSTMIGSYEQYF. CDR3 nucleotides: TGTGCCAGCAGTACCATGATAGGGTCCTACGAGCAGTACTTC.

This clonotype has a count of ten or more. The chain couples TRBV4-2 to TRBJ1-1; no definite D call. The V gene's germline CDR1 is LGHNA and CDR2 YNFKEQ. The V end lost 4 bases, the J end lost 3 bases, and 18 bases lay between the germline ends. This CDR3 has 16 residues. CDR3 sequence reads: CASSLVVRATYTEAFF. The CDR3 bases are TGTGCCAGCAGCCTAGTCGTCCGGGCCACCTACACTGAAGCTTTCTTT.

Comment on this clonotype: This sequence may be a read error, since a much larger clone differs from it by one base. The chain has TRBV11-2 and TRBJ2-3, with D tentatively TRBD1 (5 bases). Per the germline V gene, CDR1 is SGHAT and CDR2 is FQNNGV. The CDR3 is 16 amino acids. With 5 bases removed from V and 1 base from J, the gap between germline ends came to 16 bases. As DNA, the CDR3 is TGTGCCAGCAGCCCACCCCCAGGGTTACGCACAGATACGCAGTATTTT. It encodes CASSPPPGLRTDTQYF.

V and J are TRBV24-1 and TRBJ1-2; D is possibly TRBD1 (6 bases). The germline gives CDR1 KGHDR, CDR2 SFDVKD. This CDR3 is 14 amino acids long. V was trimmed by 3 bases and J by 1 base, leaving 8 bases between them. The CDR3 loop reads CATSDGTHNYGYTF. The CDR3 DNA follows: TGTGCCACCAGTGATGGGACACATAACTATGGCTACACCTTC.

There are a few counts of this clonotype. Sequence at one end of the junction differs from germline and may be a read error. This rearrangement joins TRBV4-1 to TRBJ1-1; 10 bases match TRBD1. This CDR3 spans 16 amino acids. CDR1 and CDR2 from the germline V gene are MGHRA and YSYEKL. CDR3 loop: CASSQGPDRGNPEAFF. The CDR3 bases are TGCGCCAGCAGCCAGGGACCGGACAGGGGGAACCCTGAAGCTTTCTTT.

This clonotype occurred many times. This rearrangement joins TRBV11-2 to TRBJ2-7, with D possibly matching TRBD1 (5 bases). CDR1 is SGHAT and CDR2 is FQNNGV in the germline V gene. Trimming pared 5 bases from V and 6 bases from J, leaving 17 bases between. This CDR3 is built from 14 residues. The CDR3 is CASSRMGPNGEQYF. Here the CDR3 DNA reads TGTGCCAGCAGCCGAATGGGGCCCAACGGCGAGCAGTACTTC.

This clonotype was observed many times. The junction differs from germline at one of its ends, possibly a read error. The V and J genes are TRBV9 and TRBJ2-7, with 10 bases that match TRBD1. The germline gives CDR1 SGDLS, CDR2 YYNGEE. CDR3 length: 13 amino acids. CDR3 protein: CASSGTGVNEQYF. The CDR3 DNA sequence: TGCGCCAGCAGCGGGACAGGGGTCAACGAGCAGTACTTC.